Each of the 8 T cell receptor beta chains below was sequenced from the same sample in a study of T cells in Graves' hyperthyroidism and ophthalmopathy. Amplification yielded TCR beta CDR3 regions, with RNA transcripts as the source. The TCR CDR3 first-round RT-PCR relied on the HTBI primer set. Each CDR3 protein is one row after TCRdb ran MiXCR on the multiplex PCR reads. The repertoire includes hundreds of thousands of distinct CDR3 sequences, about 16% of them detected once, and around 4% sits in the top ten. Sample: blood. All receptors come from a woman in her 30s with Graves' hyperthyroidism.

This clonotype was detected ten times or more. V gene TRBV3-1 combines with J gene TRBJ1-3; D might be TRBD1 (5 bases). Between the trimmed V and J ends, which lost 4 bases and 0 bases, there was a span of 10 bases. Germline V gene sequence: CDR1 LGHDT, CDR2 YNNKEL (reference sequence). The CDR3 consists of 15 residues. The CDR3 DNA follows: TGTGCCAGCAGCCGGGGGAGGGCCTCTGGAAACACCATATATTTT. Translated, it gives CASSRGRASGNTIYF.

The rearrangement joins TRBV19 to TRBJ2-1; possibly TRBD2 for D (5 bases). Trimming took off 3 bases at V and 2 bases at J, with 11 bases between the two ends. Germline V lookup: CDR1 LNHDA, CDR2 SQIVND (reference sequence). This CDR3 has 15 residues. The CDR3 region has the DNA TGTGCCAGTAGTATCCGAGCGGACCCCTACAATGAGCAGTTCTTC. Translation: CASSIRADPYNEQFF.

The chain couples TRBV5-1 to TRBJ1-2; tentative D call: TRBD1 (6 bases). Trimming stripped 0 bases from V and 4 bases from J, with 13 bases between. CDR3 size: 15 residues. Per the germline V gene, CDR1 is SGHRS and CDR2 is YFSETQ. The CDR3 region has the DNA TGCGCCAGCAGCTTGGGGCGGGGGACAACCTATGGCTACACCTTC. Translated: CASSLGRGTTYGYTF.

This clonotype was seen many times. The chain recombines TRBV20-1 with TRBJ1-2; possibly TRBD1 for D (5 bases). Trimming took 2 bases from V and 7 from J, leaving 14 bases between them. This CDR3 spans 13 amino acids. CDR1 and CDR2 (germline): DFQATT, SNEGSKA (reference sequence). The CDR3 DNA follows: TGCAGTGCTAGAACCGATGGCAGGGCTGGCTACACCTTC. Protein product: CSARTDGRAGYTF.

The rearrangement links TRBV28 to TRBJ2-7; 7 nucleotides agree with TRBD2. Per the germline V gene, CDR1 is MDHEN and CDR2 is SYDVKM. The CDR3 has 13 residues. Unmatched junction bases numbered 5, after V lost 6 bases and J lost 3 bases. The CDR3 DNA is TGTGCCAGCAGCGGGGGGAGGCTCTACGAGCAGTACTTC. Translated: CASSGGRLYEQYF.

This clonotype turned up a few times. This CDR3 is CASTFGQGYEQYF. CDR3 nucleotide sequence: TGTGCCAGCACCTTTGGACAGGGCTACGAGCAGTACTTC. The V gene is TRBV27, the J gene TRBJ2-7, with 8 bases identical to TRBD1. Germline V gene sequence: CDR1 MNHEY, CDR2 SMNVEV (reference sequence). J lost 3 bases, V lost 7 bases, and 5 bases had no gene match. The CDR3 loop spans 13 amino acids.

The chain couples TRBV11-1 to TRBJ2-1, with D tentatively TRBD2 (6 bases). V was shortened by 2 bases and J by 5 bases, with 10 bases between the two germline ends. The V gene's germline CDR1 is SGHAT and CDR2 FQDESV (reference sequence). This CDR3 contains 14 residues. The CDR3 sequence is CASSLQLANNEQFF. The CDR3 DNA reads as TGTGCCAGCAGCTTACAACTAGCCAACAATGAGCAGTTCTTC.

This clonotype has ten or more counts. The V and J genes are TRBV12-3 or TRBV12-4 and TRBJ2-7, with 7 bases aligning to TRBD1. The CDR3 covers 15 residues. V trimming: 4 bases; J trimming: 2 bases; junction bases outside the gene matches: 8. CDR3: CASSSTGTMTYEQYF. The CDR3 bases are TGTGCCAGCAGTTCGACAGGGACGATGACCTACGAGCAGTACTTC.